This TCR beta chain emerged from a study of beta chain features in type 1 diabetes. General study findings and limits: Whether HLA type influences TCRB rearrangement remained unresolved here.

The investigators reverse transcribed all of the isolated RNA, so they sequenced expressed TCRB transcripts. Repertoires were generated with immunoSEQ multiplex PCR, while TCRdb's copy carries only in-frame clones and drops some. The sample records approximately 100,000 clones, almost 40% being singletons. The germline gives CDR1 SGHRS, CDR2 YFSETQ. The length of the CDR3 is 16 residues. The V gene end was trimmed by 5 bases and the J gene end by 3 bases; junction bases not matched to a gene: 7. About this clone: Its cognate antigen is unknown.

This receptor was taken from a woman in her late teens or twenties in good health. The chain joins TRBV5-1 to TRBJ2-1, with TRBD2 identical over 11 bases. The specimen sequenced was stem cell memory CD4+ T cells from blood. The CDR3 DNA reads TGCGCCAGCAGGGACTCGGGACTAGCGGTCTACAATGAGCAGTTCTTC. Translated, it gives CASRDSGLAVYNEQFF.